These 14 T cell receptor beta chains share one sample of origin, sequenced in a study of T cells in Graves' hyperthyroidism and ophthalmopathy. Amplified regions were TCR beta CDR3 sequences from RNA transcripts. The TCR CDR3 was amplified in a first-round RT-PCR using the HTBI primer set. TCRdb reprocessed the multiplex PCR reads via MiXCR and lists one record per CDR3 protein. Of hundreds of thousands of distinct CDR3 sequences listed, 13% to 15% are singletons. The sequencing input was blood. The receptors stem from a woman in her late teens or twenties with Graves' hyperthyroidism.

This clonotype occurred a few times. The chain carries TRBV28 and TRBJ2-7; tentative D call: TRBD1 (5 bases). The CDR3 spans 12 residues. V lost 6 bases and J lost 6, with 12 bases in between. Germline V lookup: CDR1 MDHEN, CDR2 SYDVKM. In DNA form, the CDR3 reads TGTGCCAGCAGCATTACAGGAATCGAGCAGTACTTC. It codes for CASSITGIEQYF.

This clonotype was picked up many times. V usage is TRBV20-1 and J usage is TRBJ2-5; 9 bases fit TRBD2. From germline, CDR1 is DFQATT and CDR2 SNEGSKA (reference sequence). This CDR3 is 13 amino acids long. Trimming removed 6 bases from V and 5 bases from J; junction bases left unmatched: 7. DNA for the CDR3: TGCAGTGCGGTTACCGGGACTAGCGAGACCCAGTACTTC. Encoded protein: CSAVTGTSETQYF.

This clonotype was picked up many times. The rearrangement links TRBV6-2 or TRBV6-3 to TRBJ2-1; D may match TRBD1 or TRBD2 (5 bases each). Germline values: CDR1 MNHEY, CDR2 SVGEGT. This CDR3 has 13 residues. The V end lost 4 bases, the J end lost 6 bases, and 10 bases lay between the germline ends. The CDR3 DNA reads as TGTGCCAGCAGTTTTTGGGGGATCAATGAGCAGTTCTTC. Translated: CASSFWGINEQFF.

Points on this clonotype: A read error is likely, as this CDR3 ends without the conserved phenylalanine or tryptophan. The chain is built from TRBV15 and TRBJ2-1; D is possibly TRBD1 (5 bases). The CDR3 covers 15 residues. Trimming removed 5 bases at V and 0 bases at J, with 11 bases between. Germline loops: CDR1 LNHNV, CDR2 YYDKDF (reference sequence). This CDR3 is CATSAGQSSYNEQFL. In nucleotides, the CDR3 is TGTGCCACCAGCGCTGGACAAAGCTCCTACAATGAGCAGTTCCTC.

This clonotype was picked up many times. V gene TRBV3-1 combines with J gene TRBJ2-7; TRBD1 agrees at 9 bases. V trimming: 4 bases; J trimming: 2 bases; junction bases outside the gene matches: 9. Germline CDR1 is LGHDT and CDR2 is YNNKEL (reference sequence). This CDR3 is 16 amino acids long. Here the CDR3 reads CASSLHRGDRAYEQYF. Written as DNA, the CDR3 is TGTGCCAGCAGCCTCCACAGGGGGGACAGGGCCTACGAGCAGTACTTC.

This clonotype was found many times. The chain employs TRBV11-2 and TRBJ2-7; tentatively, D is TRBD1 or TRBD2 (6 bases each). Trimming removed 5 bases at V and 4 bases at J, with 30 bases between. The CDR3 is made up of 19 amino acids. Germline CDR1 SGHAT, CDR2 FQNNGV. In DNA, the CDR3 is TGTGCCAGCAGCCAAGCCCCGGGGGCGCCGTCGGGTCTGGGGTACGAGCAGTACTTC. Its protein product is CASSQAPGAPSGLGYEQYF.

This clonotype was seen at least ten times. This chain links TRBV18 with TRBJ2-1; 8 bases are shared with TRBD2. Per germline, CDR1 KGHSH and CDR2 LQKENI. The V and J ends lost 6 bases and 4 bases, in that order; junction bases with no gene match: 11. The CDR3 runs 16 residues. CDR3: CASSRAGVGSYNEQFF. DNA for the CDR3: TGTGCCAGCTCCCGAGCGGGAGTGGGATCGTACAATGAGCAGTTCTTC.

V and J are TRBV6-1 and TRBJ2-3; D is possibly TRBD1 (6 bases). CDR3 length equals 14 residues. The V gene lost 5 bases and the J gene lost 3 bases, with 12 bases spanning the gap. Germline V gene lookup returns CDR1 MNHNS and CDR2 SASEGT. The CDR3 reads CASSRTAVTDTQYF. CDR3 in DNA: TGTGCCAGCAGTCGGACAGCGGTAACAGATACGCAGTATTTT.

There are a few counts of this clonotype. J is TRBJ2-1 and V is TRBV3-1, with TRBD2 matching 8 bases. Germline CDR1 LGHDT, CDR2 YNNKEL (reference sequence). CDR3 size: 16 residues. The trim removed 5 bases at V and 6 bases at J, leaving 12 bases unmatched. The CDR3 nucleotides read TGTGCCAGCAGCAGACCAGGGACTAGTAAAGGCAATGAGCAGTTCTTC. Translating it yields CASSRPGTSKGNEQFF.

The table lists this clonotype with a few counts. This chain links TRBV24-1 with TRBJ2-1; D remains unclear. This CDR3 comprises 13 residues. Trimming removed 5 bases at V and 2 bases at J, with 6 bases between. Germline V lookup: CDR1 KGHDR, CDR2 SFDVKD. The CDR3 DNA sequence: TGTGCCACCAGTGCCGGACCCTACAATGAGCAGTTCTTC. Encoded protein: CATSAGPYNEQFF.

In this sample, this clonotype turned up many times. The chain carries TRBV2 and TRBJ2-7, with 8 positions matching TRBD2. With 6 bases clipped from V and 2 bases from J, the junction kept 12 bases outside the gene matches. The CDR3 spans 16 residues. Germline CDR1 SNHLY, CDR2 FYNNEI. CDR3 nucleotides: TGTGCCAGCAGGCCCGAACCGGGACTAGGCGCCTACGAGCAGTACTTC. This gives the protein CASRPEPGLGAYEQYF.

This sequence joins TRBV19 and TRBJ2-7; D may be TRBD1 or TRBD2 (5 bases each). This CDR3 region has 14 residues. V was pared by 5 bases and J by 2 bases, with 13 bases between. CDR1 and CDR2 (germline): LNHDA, SQIVND (reference sequence). This CDR3 reads CASSDRGRTYEQYF. The CDR3 nucleotides are TGTGCCAGTAGTGACCGGGGACGCACCTACGAGCAGTACTTC.

With respect to this clonotype: A much bigger clone sits one base away, suggesting this may be a read error. CDR3 residues: CSARGTLACEQYF. As DNA, the CDR3 is TGCAGTGCTAGAGGTACCCTAGCATGCGAGCAGTACTTC. This chain uses TRBV20-1 with TRBJ2-7; possible D gene TRBD2, 5 bases. The germline gives CDR1 DFQATT, CDR2 SNEGSKA (reference sequence). Trimming shortened V by 1 base and J by 6 bases, and 13 bases separated the two germline ends. The CDR3 runs to 13 residues.

Many counts were recorded for this clonotype. The chain carries TRBV20-1 and TRBJ2-3, with 7 bases aligning to TRBD2. The CDR3 is made up of 15 amino acids. Germline V gene sequence: CDR1 DFQATT, CDR2 SNEGSKA (reference sequence). J lost 2 bases, V lost 0 bases, and 5 bases had no gene match. Here the CDR3 DNA reads TGCAGTGCTAGAGATCGAGCGGGAAACACAGATACGCAGTATTTT. Its protein is CSARDRAGNTDTQYF.